The T cell receptor (beta chain) described here comes from a study of T cell changes during pregnancy in multiple sclerosis. Profiled with immunoSEQ multiplex PCR; TCRdb holds only in-frame clones, not every one. The data show about 49,000 clones, 95% seen once. V shed 3 bases and J 5 bases; nucleotides not matched to a gene: 7. The CDR3 runs to 16 residues. Germline V gene data show CDR1 as MNHNS and CDR2 as SASEGT. The source was CD8+ T cells from peripheral blood mononuclear cells, collected in the first trimester of pregnancy. The chain joins TRBV6-1 to TRBJ2-2, with 9 bases identical to TRBD1. The sequence derives from a female donor with multiple sclerosis, enrolled in a pregnancy study. The CDR3 DNA follows: TGTGCCAGCAGTGAGGACAGGGGTATGTGGACCGGGGAGCTGTTTTTT. It codes for CASSEDRGMWTGELFF.